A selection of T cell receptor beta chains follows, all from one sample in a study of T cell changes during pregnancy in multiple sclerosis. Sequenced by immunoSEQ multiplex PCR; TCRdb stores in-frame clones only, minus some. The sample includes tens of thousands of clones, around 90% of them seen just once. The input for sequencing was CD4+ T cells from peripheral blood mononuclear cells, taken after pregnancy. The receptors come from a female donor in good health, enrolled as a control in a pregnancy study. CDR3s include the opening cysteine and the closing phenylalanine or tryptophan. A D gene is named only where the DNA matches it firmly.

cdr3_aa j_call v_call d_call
CASSLTGAKTEAFF TRBJ1-1 TRBV13 TRBD1
CASSCEGGEYEQYF TRBJ2-7 TRBV27 TRBD1
CASRPLYPPHQPKGVFF TRBJ1-4 TRBV6-4 NA
CASSLGGQGNYGYTF TRBJ1-2 TRBV5-1 TRBD1
CASSLVMGGGQETQYF TRBJ2-5 TRBV2 TRBD2
CASSPRTSGGMGDTQYF TRBJ2-3 TRBV5-1 TRBD2
CASSLSTHFYSYNEQFF TRBJ2-1 TRBV11-2 NA
CASSIQPTGDYGYTF TRBJ1-2 TRBV19 TRBD1
CASRRALEQYF TRBJ2-7 TRBV6-5 NA
CASSADSRPGETQYF TRBJ2-5 TRBV5-4 NA
CASSRLDNEQFF TRBJ2-1 TRBV2 NA
CASRPGQLYNEQFF TRBJ2-1 TRBV7-2 TRBD1
CASGTQLETEAFF TRBJ1-1 TRBV2 NA
CASTLAGGVTDTQYF TRBJ2-3 TRBV6-1 TRBD2
CASRSSGGLYEQYF TRBJ2-7 TRBV27 TRBD1
CAWMGAGGNTDTQYF TRBJ2-3 TRBV30 TRBD2
CAWSSGTTSSLNTEAFF TRBJ1-1 TRBV30 NA
CASRRDRPPYEQYF TRBJ2-7 TRBV19 TRBD1
CASSPGGAFNQPQHF TRBJ1-5 TRBV5-1 TRBD1
CASSLARPTSTDTQYF TRBJ2-3 TRBV5-1 NA
CASRTHPSVQETQYF TRBJ2-5 TRBV19 NA
CASSLISPGYEQYF TRBJ2-7 TRBV27 NA
CASSYVGEAGNTIYF TRBJ1-3 TRBV6-6 NA
CASSHGSSNQPQHF TRBJ1-5 TRBV4-1 NA
CASSLTGRGGNTGELFF TRBJ2-2 TRBV7-6 TRBD2
CASSLGLAGGEETQYF TRBJ2-5 TRBV5-4 TRBD2
CASSFGGRYTEAFF TRBJ1-1 TRBV6-5 NA
CASSLGRTAGNTIYF TRBJ1-3 TRBV2 NA
CASRVGETTQYF TRBJ2-5 TRBV6-5 NA
CASSAVAGATQETQYF TRBJ2-5 TRBV6-1 TRBD2
CASSLGQGYGYTF TRBJ1-2 TRBV7-9 TRBD1
CASSRQGGDATNEKLFF TRBJ1-4 TRBV5-1 TRBD1
CASSTSGGNTGELFF TRBJ2-2 TRBV7-2 TRBD2